Presented here are 21 T cell receptor beta chains from one specimen sequenced in a study of T cell responses to AZD1222 COVID-19 vaccine. Data came from immunoSEQ multiplex PCR; TCRdb stores just in-frame clones and leaves some out. The data hold 90,000 to 150,000 clones, with about 90% observed a single time. This sample comprised peripheral blood, obtained 28 days after the second AZD1222 dose. Receptor source: an adult who received the AZD1222 COVID-19 vaccine.

This chain uses TRBV15 with TRBJ2-5; D may be TRBD1 (6 bases). CDR1 and CDR2 (germline): LNHNV, YYDKDF (reference sequence). The V and J ends lost 1 base and 7 bases respectively, with 13 bases between them. The CDR3 sequence is 14 residues long. The CDR3 DNA follows: TGTGCCACCAGCAGAGTGGCAGGGGCCTTGACCCAGTACTTC. Its protein product is CATSRVAGALTQYF.

The V call is TRBV4-2, the J call TRBJ1-2, with 9 bases identical to TRBD1. V trimming: 5 bases; J trimming: 6 bases; junction bases outside the gene matches: 10. The CDR3 runs 15 residues. Per germline, CDR1 LGHNA and CDR2 YNFKEQ. The CDR3 reads CASSAKDRGYDGYTF. The CDR3 DNA follows: TGTGCCAGCAGCGCGAAAGACAGGGGGTACGATGGCTACACCTTC.

This chain uses TRBV5-1 with TRBJ1-2; D not certain. Germline assignment: CDR1 SGHRS and CDR2 YFSETQ. The CDR3 runs 14 residues. Trimming left V 5 bases short and J 2 bases short, with 13 bases between. The CDR3 coding sequence is TGCGCCAGCAGGAGAAGACGGAGAAACTATGGCTACACCTTC. It is translated as CASRRRRRNYGYTF.

This rearrangement joins TRBV28 to TRBJ1-4, with 7 nucleotides matching TRBD1. Losses at the gene ends were 6 bases for V and 3 bases for J; bases not matched to a gene: 7. CDR1 and CDR2 (germline): MDHEN, SYDVKM. The CDR3 spans 15 residues. The CDR3 loop reads CASSKPGTANEKLFF. In DNA, the CDR3 is TGTGCCAGCAGCAAACCCGGGACAGCTAATGAAAAACTGTTTTTT.

The chain couples TRBV6-5 to TRBJ2-3; D gene ambiguous. Looked up from germline, CDR1 is MNHEY and CDR2 is SVGAGI. This CDR3 has 14 amino acids. V shed 7 bases and J shed 1 base, with 12 bases lying between them. The CDR3 DNA reads as TGTGCCAGCATCTCTTCCCCGGGCACAGATACGCAGTATTTT. The encoded protein is CASISSPGTDTQYF.

The CDR3 DNA sequence: TGTGCCAGCAGCCCTAGACAGGGCCCCTACAATGAGCAGTTCTTC. Protein sequence: CASSPRQGPYNEQFF. This chain links TRBV11-2 with TRBJ2-1; 7 nucleotides agree with TRBD1. The CDR3 length is 15 residues. J was trimmed by 2 bases and V by 5 bases; bases with no gene match: 6. CDR1 is SGHAT, CDR2 FQNNGV, per germline.

The chain uses TRBV5-5 and TRBJ1-4, with 7 bases fitting TRBD1. The CDR3 totals 16 residues. The germline V gene has CDR1 SGHKS and CDR2 YYEKEE (reference sequence). Trimming cost V 3 bases and J 5 bases; bases outside gene matches: 10. The CDR3 DNA sequence: TGTGCCAGCAGCTACCCCGGACAGGCAGAAAATGAAAAACTGTTTTTT. It specifies CASSYPGQAENEKLFF.

The chain uses TRBV7-9 and TRBJ2-1; the D gene is possibly TRBD1 (5 bases). CDR3 length: 13 amino acids. Germline loops: CDR1 SEHNR, CDR2 FQNEAQ (reference sequence). Deletions cut 3 bases from V and 3 bases from J, with 6 bases between. The CDR3 DNA sequence: TGTGCCAGCAGCTTGGACAACTACAATGAGCAGTTCTTC. Encoded protein: CASSLDNYNEQFF.

The CDR3 region is CASSPGQGPEKLFF. CDR3 sequence (DNA): TGCGCCAGCAGCCCGGGACAGGGGCCTGAAAAACTGTTTTTT. V and J are TRBV5-1 and TRBJ1-4; 10 bases are a match to TRBD1. V was clipped by 4 bases and J by 7 bases; unmatched bases: 4. This CDR3 is 14 amino acids long. Germline V gives CDR1 SGHRS, CDR2 YFSETQ.

This clone is a singleton in its sample. The junction shows a germline mismatch at one end, possibly a read error. This rearrangement joins TRBV3-1 (or the pseudogene TRBV3-2) to TRBJ1-1; D gene uncertain. The CDR3 consists of 15 residues. Germline CDR1 reads LGHDT; CDR2 reads YNNKEL (reference sequence). The CDR3 is CASSQGGRLNIEAFF. The CDR3 DNA sequence: TGTGCCAGCAGCCAAGGAGGTCGACTGAACATTGAAGCTTTCTTT.

This chain connects TRBV5-1 to TRBJ2-7; 7 bases fit TRBD2. The CDR3 length is 16 residues. The germline gives CDR1 SGHRS, CDR2 YFSETQ. With 5 bases clipped from V and 0 bases from J, the junction kept 11 bases outside the gene matches. Here the CDR3 reads CASRRLAAGNSYEQYF. CDR3 coding DNA: TGCGCCAGCAGGAGACTAGCTGCAGGAAACTCCTACGAGCAGTACTTC.

This clone was found once. The chain joins TRBV6-5 to TRBJ1-1; the D is unclear. CDR1 MNHEY and CDR2 SVGAGI come from the germline V gene. The germline V and J ends were trimmed by 1 base and 1 base, with 10 bases remaining between them. The CDR3 has 15 amino acids. The CDR3 sequence: CASSYFSAGNTEAFF. DNA for the CDR3: TGTGCCAGCAGTTACTTTTCCGCGGGGAACACTGAAGCTTTCTTT.

V usage is TRBV6-2 or TRBV6-3 and J usage is TRBJ2-5; TRBD2 matches 15 bases. Germline V lookup: CDR1 MNHEY, CDR2 SVGEGT. The CDR3 contains 17 residues. J was trimmed by 5 bases and V by 4 bases; bases with no gene match: 8. The CDR3 DNA is TGTGCCAGCAGTTCCGGACTAGCGGGGGGGCCACAGGAGACCCAGTACTTC. Protein product: CASSSGLAGGPQETQYF.

This chain links TRBV19 with TRBJ2-3, with TRBD2 identical over 11 bases. Germline CDR1 and CDR2: LNHDA and SQIVND (reference sequence). This CDR3 comprises 13 residues. The trim removed 6 bases at V and 7 bases at J, leaving 3 bases unmatched. The CDR3 region has the DNA TGTGCCAGTAGGACTAGCGGGGTTTATACGCAGTATTTT. Its protein product is CASRTSGVYTQYF.

This chain links TRBV2 with TRBJ2-3; TRBD1 agrees at 9 bases. This CDR3 is built from 13 residues. Trimming took 6 bases from V and 9 from J; bases not matched to a gene: 7. Germline V gene data show CDR1 as SNHLY and CDR2 as FYNNEI. This CDR3 is CASRDRGGRTQYF. In DNA, the CDR3 is TGTGCCAGCAGGGACAGGGGCGGACGGACGCAGTATTTT.

This chain connects TRBV18 to TRBJ2-7; 11 bases align to TRBD2. This CDR3 region has 16 residues. Germline V gene data show CDR1 as KGHSH and CDR2 as LQKENI. V lost 3 bases to trimming and J lost 0 bases; unmatched junction nucleotides: 4. DNA of the CDR3: TGTGCCAGCTCACCCAAAACTAGCGGGGGCTCCTACGAGCAGTACTTC. Translated: CASSPKTSGGSYEQYF.

This sequence joins TRBV5-1 and TRBJ2-2; no clear D gene. Trimming cost V 1 base and J 3 bases, with 4 bases left between them. The CDR3 runs 13 residues. In germline, CDR1 is SGHRS, CDR2 YFSETQ. This CDR3 is CASSLMDTGELFF. The CDR3 DNA reads as TGCGCCAGCAGCTTGATGGACACCGGGGAGCTGTTTTTT.

The gene calls are TRBV20-1 and TRBJ1-3; D call uncertain. Per the germline V gene, CDR1 is DFQATT and CDR2 is SNEGSKA (reference sequence). V shed 3 bases and J shed 5 bases, with 5 bases lying between them. The CDR3 has 11 residues. For the CDR3, the DNA is TGCAGTGCTAGTTCCAGAAACACCATATATTTT. Translated, it gives CSASSRNTIYF.

This rearrangement joins TRBV6-4 to TRBJ1-1; unclear D gene. From germline, CDR1 is MRHNA and CDR2 SNTAGT. Trimming cost V 6 bases and J 4 bases, with 12 bases left between them. The CDR3 spans 13 residues. CDR3 nucleotides: TGTGCCAGCAGCGTCGACGGAGGCACTGAAGCTTTCTTT. It is translated as CASSVDGGTEAFF.

The V and J genes are TRBV27 and TRBJ1-6; tentative D call: TRBD1 (5 bases). Trimming removed 7 bases from V and 2 bases from J, with 9 bases in between. Germline CDR1 MNHEY, CDR2 SMNVEV (reference sequence). The CDR3 is made up of 14 amino acids. The CDR3 sequence: CASTPRAYNSPLHF. CDR3 bases: TGTGCCAGCACCCCCAGGGCCTATAATTCACCCCTCCACTTT.

The chain combines TRBV28 with TRBJ2-1; 9 nucleotides agree with TRBD2. This CDR3 is built from 14 residues. Trimming took 2 bases from V and 5 from J; bases not matched to a gene: 1. Per the germline V gene, CDR1 is MDHEN and CDR2 is SYDVKM. The CDR3 sequence: CASSLLAGNNEQFF. The DNA for the CDR3 is TGTGCCAGCAGTTTACTAGCGGGGAACAATGAGCAGTTCTTC. Complete variable domain (other parts from reference TRBV28 and TRBJ2-1): DVKVTQSSRYLVKRTGEKVFLECVQDMDHENMFWYRQDPGLGLRLIYFSYDVKMKEKGDIPEGYSVSREKKERFSLILESASTNQTSMYLCASSLLAGNNEQFFGPGTRLTVL.